The 16 T cell receptor beta chains given below trace back to one sample, sequenced in a study of human T cells and chemical hapten exposure. Time point indicated: patch test 3, about 24 weeks after DPC sensitization. The treatment was: therapeutic diphenylcyclopropenone sensitization with weekly scalp DPC. TCRdb called the RACE reads again in MiXCR, with one record for every CDR3 protein. The sample has roughly 200,000 distinct CDR3 sequences; around a quarter are singletons. The sample in question was whole blood, obtained in connection with sensitization to the hapten diphenylcyclopropenone (DPC). These receptors all come from a woman aged 40-49 years with alopecia areata. Some clones in this sample may be carry-over from other donors' samples.

This clonotype was picked up a small number of times. V usage is TRBV12-3 or TRBV12-4 and J usage is TRBJ2-1, with a possible D match to TRBD2 (6 bases). V was shortened by 0 bases and J by 8 bases, with 8 bases between the two germline ends. CDR3 length equals 13 residues. Here the CDR3 reads CASSLAGGHEQFF. CDR3 DNA sequence: TGTGCCAGCAGTTTAGCGGGAGGACATGAGCAGTTCTTC.

This clonotype has more than one count but fewer than ten. This rearrangement joins TRBV7-2 to TRBJ2-3; 9 bases map to TRBD2. CDR3 size: 16 residues. CDR1 is SGHTA, CDR2 FQGNSA, per germline. The V segment lost 2 bases and the J segment 1 base; nucleotides outside the gene matches: 4. The CDR3 loop reads CASSLSSGTRTDTQYF. CDR3 bases: TGTGCCAGCAGCTTATCTAGCGGGACTCGCACAGATACGCAGTATTTT.

There are many counts of this clonotype. V gene TRBV28 combines with J gene TRBJ2-7, with 7 bases matching TRBD1. The junction had 7 bases not matched to a gene; V was cut back by 9 bases and J by 2 bases. The CDR3 is 13 residues long. Germline V lookup: CDR1 MDHEN, CDR2 SYDVKM. CDR3 residues: CASNRGLAYEQYF. The CDR3 coding sequence is TGTGCCAGTAACAGGGGTCTCGCCTACGAGCAGTACTTC.

This clonotype was counted only a few times. The V gene is TRBV6-2 or TRBV6-3, the J gene TRBJ1-6, with D hard to call. The germline V gene has CDR1 MNHEY and CDR2 SVGEGT. With 2 bases removed from V and 9 bases from J, the gap between germline ends came to 11 bases. The CDR3 spans 14 residues. CDR3 sequence (DNA): TGTGCCAGCAGTTACGGTGGAACGAGTTCACCCCTCCACTTT. Protein: CASSYGGTSSPLHF.

This clonotype turned up a few times. The chain recombines TRBV2 with TRBJ2-3, with D tentatively TRBD2 (6 bases). V gave up 4 bases and J gave up 6 bases, with 11 bases separating them. Germline V lookup: CDR1 SNHLY, CDR2 FYNNEI. CDR3 length: 13 residues. The CDR3 reads CASSAGAWDTQYF. CDR3 sequence (DNA): TGTGCCAGCAGTGCGGGAGCCTGGGATACGCAGTATTTT. The full variable domain, with the rest looked up from reference TRBV2 and TRBJ2-3, is EPEVTQTPSHQVTQMGQEVILRCVPISNHLYFYWYRQILGQKVEFLVSFYNNEISEKSEIFDDQFSVERPDGSNFTLKIRSTKLEDSAMYFCASSAGAWDTQYFGPGTRLTVL.

This clonotype came up a few times. V is TRBV28 and J is TRBJ2-5; D call uncertain. The CDR3 length is 12 residues. The V end was cut by 5 bases, the J end by 4 bases, with 8 bases between. In germline, CDR1 is MDHEN, CDR2 SYDVKM. CDR3 region: CASSAPTETQYF. CDR3 sequence (DNA): TGTGCCAGCAGTGCGCCCACAGAGACCCAGTACTTC.

J is TRBJ2-7 and V is TRBV6-1; TRBD2 agrees at 9 bases. This CDR3 comprises 17 residues. Looked up from germline, CDR1 is MNHNS and CDR2 is SASEGT. Trimming at V came to 0 bases and at J to 4 bases, leaving 10 bases not matched to a gene. The CDR3 DNA reads as TGTGCCAGCAGTGAAGCGCTTCGGCCTAGCGGGATGTACGAGCAGTACTTC. Residues: CASSEALRPSGMYEQYF.

A few counts support this clonotype. The chain uses TRBV7-9 and TRBJ1-3; 9 bases match TRBD1. Germline V gene lookup returns CDR1 SEHNR and CDR2 FQNEAQ (reference sequence). The ends lost 4 bases at V and 0 bases at J; junction bases unmatched: 7. The CDR3 covers 17 residues. The CDR3: CASSYRDRDGSGNTIYF. CDR3 in DNA: TGTGCCAGCAGCTACCGGGACAGGGACGGCTCTGGAAACACCATATATTTT.

This clonotype appeared a few times. V gene TRBV12-3 or TRBV12-4 combines with J gene TRBJ1-5; D is undetermined. This CDR3 region has 14 residues. V gave up 3 bases and J gave up 0 bases, with 6 bases separating them. CDR3 residues: CASSFVNSNQPQHF. CDR3 coding DNA: TGTGCCAGCAGTTTTGTGAATAGCAATCAGCCCCAGCATTTT.

This rearrangement joins TRBV28 to TRBJ1-2, with D possibly being TRBD1 (5 bases). Germline-derived CDR1 and CDR2 are MDHEN and SYDVKM. V was shortened by 5 bases and J by 1 base, with 17 bases between the two germline ends. The CDR3 is 16 amino acids. This CDR3 is CASSPLGTGSNYGYTF. The CDR3 nucleotides are TGTGCCAGCAGTCCCCTAGGGACGGGAAGTAACTATGGCTACACCTTC.

The gene calls are TRBV28 and TRBJ1-1; TRBD1 might be the D (5 bases). The germline CDR1 and CDR2 sequences are MDHEN and SYDVKM. V shed 7 bases and J shed 7 bases, with 10 bases lying between them. The CDR3 sequence is 11 residues long. The CDR3 region is CASNNQGEAFF. The CDR3 nucleotides are TGTGCCAGCAACAACCAGGGTGAAGCTTTCTTT.

The rearrangement joins TRBV10-3 to TRBJ2-3; 11 positions match TRBD2. The CDR3 consists of 15 residues. Germline V gives CDR1 ENHRY, CDR2 SYGVKD. The ends lost 10 bases at V and 2 bases at J; junction bases unmatched: 8. The CDR3 protein is CATVAGGRNTDTQYF. For the CDR3, the DNA is TGTGCCACAGTAGCGGGAGGGAGAAACACAGATACGCAGTATTTT.

For this clonotype: A read error may produce the germline difference seen at one junction end. The V call is TRBV7-2, the J call TRBJ1-6, with D maybe TRBD1 (6 bases). Germline CDR1 is SGHTA and CDR2 is FQGNSA. CDR3 length: 15 residues. The CDR3 loop reads CASSTGTGYSSPLHF. For the CDR3, the DNA is TGTGCCAGCAGCACAGGGACGGGTTATAGTTCACCCCTCCACTTT.

The table lists this clonotype with many counts. The chain has TRBV6-6 and TRBJ2-5; D uncertain. The germline V and J ends were trimmed by 5 bases and 2 bases, with 9 bases remaining between them. This CDR3 spans 13 amino acids. From germline, CDR1 is MNHNY and CDR2 SVGAGI (reference sequence). CDR3 DNA: TGTGCCAGCAGTATCCCACCACAAGAGACCCAGTACTTC. As protein: CASSIPPQETQYF.

In the case of this clonotype: The junction does not match germline at one end; this may be a read error. The rearrangement links TRBV10-3 to TRBJ1-1; no firm D call. The CDR3 totals 12 residues. Germline-derived CDR1 and CDR2 are ENHRY and SYGVKD. CDR3 in amino acids: CAIRVGNTEAFF. CDR3 nucleotides: TGTGCCATCAGAGTAGGGAACACTGAAGCTTTCTTC.

The chain couples TRBV4-1 to TRBJ2-1; 16 bases agree with TRBD2. Trimming took 4 bases from V and 7 from J; bases not matched to a gene: 4. The germline V gene has CDR1 MGHRA and CDR2 YSYEKL. The CDR3 spans 16 residues. CDR3 nucleotide sequence: TGCGCCAGCAGCCCCGGGACTAGCGGGAGGGGTAATGAGCAGTTCTTC. This translates into CASSPGTSGRGNEQFF.